The 21 T cell receptor beta chains given below trace back to one sample, sequenced in a study of naive and memory T cell subsets. TCR cDNA received a 3' ligated oligonucleotide that carried a UMI. Four PCR rounds used nested alpha and beta constant region primers plus the SP2 primer. MiXCR was run by TCRdb on the 5' RACE reads, yielding one entry per CDR3 protein. The sample yields roughly 56,000 distinct CDR3 sequences, around 7.7% seen once. Every receptor here comes from a male donor in good health.

This clonotype has ten or more counts. The V gene is TRBV2, the J gene TRBJ1-1, with TRBD1 matching 9 bases. Germline CDR1 reads SNHLY; CDR2 reads FYNNEI. The CDR3 runs 12 residues. V shed 6 bases, J shed 6 bases, and the junction held 2 bases outside the gene matches. CDR3 loop: CASRRQGAEAFF. The CDR3, as DNA: TGTGCCAGCAGGAGACAGGGGGCTGAAGCTTTCTTT.

In this sample, this clonotype turned up many times. This chain uses TRBV20-1 with TRBJ1-1, with a weak D call TRBD1 (5 bases). The CDR3 loop spans 15 amino acids. Trimming stripped 2 bases from V and 4 bases from J, with 17 bases between. Per the germline V gene, CDR1 is DFQATT and CDR2 is SNEGSKA (reference sequence). The CDR3 reads CSARPGGAAGTEAFF. In DNA form, the CDR3 reads TGCAGTGCTAGACCCGGTGGGGCTGCCGGCACTGAAGCTTTCTTT.

The chain employs TRBV4-2 and TRBJ2-7; TRBD2 matches at 9 bases. This CDR3 spans 16 amino acids. Germline CDR1 LGHNA, CDR2 YNFKEQ. Trimming removed 0 bases from V and 6 bases from J; junction bases left unmatched: 9. The CDR3 region has the DNA TGTGCCAGCAGCCAAGATAGAGGGACTAGCTACGGCGAGCAGTACTTC. The encoded protein is CASSQDRGTSYGEQYF.

This sequence joins TRBV12-3 or TRBV12-4 and TRBJ2-3; D is unresolved. The CDR3 sequence is 17 residues long. With 0 bases removed from V and 1 base from J, the gap between germline ends came to 14 bases. Here the CDR3 DNA reads TGTGCCAGCAGTTTAGCTCCGGTGAGCATCGGCACAGATACGCAGTATTTT. Encoded protein: CASSLAPVSIGTDTQYF.

The chain recombines TRBV27 with TRBJ2-3; D not certain. Germline CDR1 is MNHEY and CDR2 is SMNVEV (reference sequence). V lost 3 bases to trimming and J lost 3 bases, with 7 bases between them. The CDR3 loop spans 13 amino acids. CDR3 protein: CASSFTRTDTQYF. CDR3 bases: TGTGCCAGCAGTTTTACGAGAACAGATACGCAGTATTTT.

The sample holds many counts of this clonotype. This rearrangement joins TRBV11-2 to TRBJ2-3; D is possibly TRBD1 (6 bases). The germline V gene encodes CDR1 SGHAT and CDR2 FQNNGV. The V end was cut by 5 bases, the J end by 1 base, with 7 bases between. The CDR3 sequence is 13 residues long. Here the CDR3 reads CASSEGGTDTQYF. CDR3 nucleotides: TGTGCCAGCAGCGAGGGGGGCACAGATACGCAGTATTTT. Using reference TRBV11-2 and TRBJ2-3 for the parts outside the CDR3, the full variable domain is EAGVAQSPRYKIIEKRQSVAFWCNPISGHATLYWYQQILGQGPKLLIQFQNNGVVDDSQLPKDRFSAERLKGVDSTLKIQPAKLEDSAVYLCASSEGGTDTQYFGPGTRLTVL.

This clonotype was observed a few times. The genes are TRBV6-6 and TRBJ2-2; 7 bases match TRBD2. Germline values: CDR1 MNHNY, CDR2 SVGAGI (reference sequence). V lost 10 bases to trimming and J lost 2 bases; unmatched junction nucleotides: 16. CDR3 length equals 17 residues. The CDR3 DNA is TGTGCCACCCACAAAGGGGCGGGAGTCTCCAACACCGGGGAGCTGTTTTTT. It is translated as CATHKGAGVSNTGELFF.

This sequence joins TRBV29-1 and TRBJ2-1; 11 bases match TRBD2. V lost 4 bases and J lost 5; bases outside the gene matches: 7. CDR1 SQVTM and CDR2 ANQGSEA come from the germline V gene. The CDR3 spans 15 residues. The CDR3 loop reads CSVALLAGVDNEQFF. The DNA for the CDR3 is TGCAGCGTTGCTCTACTAGCGGGAGTAGACAATGAGCAGTTCTTC.

Comments on this clonotype: One base away lies a much larger clone, so this may be a sequencing read error. The DNA of the CDR3 is TGCAGCGTTGTCTTGAACACTGAAGCTTTCTTT. Amino acids: CSVVLNTEAFF. The chain combines TRBV29-1 with TRBJ1-1; D gene uncertain. Germline V gene sequence: CDR1 SQVTM, CDR2 ANQGSEA. Trimming took 4 bases from V and 0 from J, leaving 3 bases between them. CDR3 length: 11 amino acids.

In its sample, this clonotype was seen a few times. The V gene is TRBV3-1, the J gene TRBJ2-7; TRBD2 might be the D (6 bases). V shed 4 bases and J shed 1 base, with 11 bases lying between them. Germline CDR1 is LGHDT and CDR2 is YNNKEL (reference sequence). The CDR3 runs 14 residues. CDR3 coding DNA: TGTGCCAGCAGCCTTCTCGCGGGGTCCTACGAGCAGTACTTC. Translation gives CASSLLAGSYEQYF.

This clonotype was counted ten times or more. This chain uses TRBV12-5 with TRBJ2-6, with 9 bases fitting TRBD1. The CDR3 is 15 residues long. Germline V gene lookup returns CDR1 LGHNT and CDR2 FRNRAP. V was clipped by 6 bases and J by 2 bases; unmatched bases: 2. The CDR3 DNA reads as TGTGCTAGTGGATACAGGGGGCCTGGGGCCAACGTCCTGACTTTC. Its translation: CASGYRGPGANVLTF.

In this sample, this clonotype turned up a few times. The chain links TRBV30 to TRBJ1-2, with 9 bases identical to TRBD1. Looked up from germline, CDR1 is GTSNPN and CDR2 is SVGIG (reference sequence). CDR3 length: 16 amino acids. The V segment lost 4 bases and the J segment 4 bases; nucleotides outside the gene matches: 13. CDR3 residues: CAWNLIGTGPSYGYTF. DNA for the CDR3: TGTGCCTGGAACCTGATCGGGACAGGGCCTAGCTATGGCTACACCTTC.

This clonotype turned up a few times. The chain couples TRBV7-2 to TRBJ1-1; weak D call: TRBD1 (5 bases). This CDR3 region has 15 residues. The ends were cut back, 2 bases at V and 5 bases at J, with 15 bases in the middle. The germline V gene has CDR1 SGHTA and CDR2 FQGNSA. DNA of the CDR3: TGTGCCAGCAGCTTATTCGTCGGGGCAGGGACTGAAGCTTTCTTT. Translated: CASSLFVGAGTEAFF.

At least ten counts were recorded for this clonotype. The V call is TRBV29-1, the J call TRBJ2-7; 12 bases map to TRBD2. The ends lost 5 bases at V and 0 bases at J; junction bases unmatched: 2. The germline gives CDR1 SQVTM, CDR2 ANQGSEA. The CDR3 contains 14 residues. CDR3 nucleotide sequence: TGCAGCGTTAAGACTAGCGGGAGCTCCTACGAGCAGTACTTC. Its protein is CSVKTSGSSYEQYF.

This clonotype came up many times. J is TRBJ1-5 and V is TRBV19; TRBD1 might be the D (5 bases). V lost 7 bases and J lost 2, with 15 bases in between. CDR1 and CDR2 from the germline V gene are LNHDA and SQIVND (reference sequence). This CDR3 is built from 15 residues. CDR3 protein: CASTPRQGGNQPQHF. As DNA, the CDR3 is TGTGCCAGTACCCCAAGGCAGGGAGGCAATCAGCCCCAGCATTTT.

Worth noting for this clonotype: One base away lies a much larger clone, so this may be a sequencing read error. The V gene is TRBV20-1, the J gene TRBJ2-2; TRBD2 agrees at 11 bases. The trim removed 0 bases at V and 8 bases at J, leaving 8 bases unmatched. Germline-derived CDR1 and CDR2 are DFQATT and SNEGSKA (reference sequence). The CDR3 sequence is 16 residues long. For the CDR3, the DNA is TGCAGTGCTAGAGATGGGCTAGCGGGAGGATTAGGGGAGCTGTTTTTT. This sequence encodes CSARDGLAGGLGELFF.

In this sample, this clonotype turned up a few times. The chain has TRBV18 and TRBJ1-1; 7 nucleotides agree with TRBD1. The trim removed 2 bases at V and 0 bases at J, leaving 9 bases unmatched. Germline V gives CDR1 KGHSH, CDR2 LQKENI. The CDR3 contains 17 residues. CDR3 DNA: TGTGCCAGCTCACCATTTTTCGGGGGACAGATGAACACTGAAGCTTTCTTT. Translation gives CASSPFFGGQMNTEAFF.

The sample holds many counts of this clonotype. This chain links TRBV10-3 with TRBJ2-7; 9 bases match TRBD1. J was trimmed by 1 base and V by 5 bases; bases with no gene match: 12. Germline V gene lookup returns CDR1 ENHRY and CDR2 SYGVKD. CDR3 length equals 17 residues. The CDR3 spells CAISPGQGTRASYEQYF. The CDR3 bases are TGTGCCATCAGTCCGGGACAGGGTACAAGGGCTTCCTACGAGCAGTACTTC.

This clonotype was detected many times. The chain is built from TRBV4-2 and TRBJ1-5, with TRBD1 matching 8 bases. The CDR3 is 15 amino acids. Germline CDR1 is LGHNA and CDR2 is YNFKEQ. Unmatched junction bases numbered 5, after V lost 6 bases and J lost 1 base. CDR3 nucleotide sequence: TGTGCCAGCAGACCAGGGGGCGCGAGCAATCAGCCCCAGCATTTT. As protein: CASRPGGASNQPQHF.

There are many counts of this clonotype. The rearrangement links TRBV6-5 to TRBJ2-7; D is perhaps TRBD2 (6 bases). The V and J ends lost 4 bases and 3 bases respectively, with 13 bases between them. The CDR3 sequence is 14 residues long. Germline V gives CDR1 MNHEY, CDR2 SVGAGI. CDR3 DNA: TGTGCCAGCAGTTCCCGGGACTTAAGCTACGAGCAGTACTTC. Residues: CASSSRDLSYEQYF.

The rearrangement uses TRBV18 and TRBJ1-5; weak D call: TRBD1 (5 bases). Trimming stripped 3 bases from V and 2 bases from J, with 8 bases between. This CDR3 is built from 14 residues. Germline V CDR1 and CDR2: KGHSH, LQKENI. The CDR3 protein is CASSPGRGNQPQHF. CDR3 nucleotides: TGTGCCAGCTCACCTGGCAGGGGCAATCAGCCCCAGCATTTT.